Listed here are 18 T cell receptor beta chains from one sample, sequenced in a study of T cells in Graves' hyperthyroidism and ophthalmopathy. What was amplified from RNA transcripts were TCR beta CDR3 regions. HTBI primers were employed in a first-round RT-PCR of the TCR CDR3. TCRdb reprocessed the multiplex PCR reads with MiXCR, giving one entry per CDR3 protein. This table holds about 260,000 distinct CDR3 sequences, approximately 16% found once. Input material: blood. These receptors were obtained from a young woman with Graves' ophthalmopathy.

For this clonotype: This may stem from a read error, because a much larger clone lies one nucleotide away. The chain couples TRBV7-8 to TRBJ1-5; TRBD1 is a possible D gene (6 bases). The J call may be wrong; the DNA end is better matched by TRBJ2-3. CDR3 length equals 14 residues. The germline CDR1 and CDR2 sequences are SGHVS and FQNEAQ. The CDR3 coding sequence is TGTGCCAGCAGCTTAGATCCAGGGGTTCCGCCCCAGTATTTT. Protein: CASSLDPGVPPQYF.

This clonotype was seen at least ten times. This sequence joins TRBV9 and TRBJ1-2; weak D call: TRBD1 (5 bases). Trimming removed 5 bases from V and 9 bases from J, with 26 bases in between. The CDR3 is made up of 16 amino acids. CDR1 is SGDLS and CDR2 is YYNGEE in the germline V gene. This chain's CDR3 is CASRSSYFRDGHRYTF. In DNA, the CDR3 is TGTGCCAGCAGATCAAGCTATTTCCGGGACGGGCATCGCTACACCTTC. The whole variable domain, remainder taken from reference TRBV9 and TRBJ1-2, is DSGVTQTPKHLITATGQRVTLRCSPRSGDLSVYWYQQSLDQGLQFLIQYYNGEERAKGNILERFSAQQFPDLHSELNLSSLELGDSALYFCASRSSYFRDGHRYTFGSGTRLTVV.

This clonotype was counted at least ten times. The chain employs TRBV4-1 and TRBJ2-1; D is undetermined. The CDR3 is 14 amino acids. V was shortened by 4 bases and J by 3 bases, with 10 bases between the two germline ends. CDR1 and CDR2 from the germline V gene are MGHRA and YSYEKL. In DNA form, the CDR3 reads TGCGCCAGCAGCCGGGTCTTGTACTACAATGAGCAGTTCTTC. Translating it yields CASSRVLYYNEQFF.

This clonotype appeared a few times. This rearrangement joins TRBV5-4 to TRBJ2-3, with 12 bases lining up with TRBD2. Germline CDR1 and CDR2: SGHNT and YYREEE (reference sequence). This CDR3 contains 17 residues. V gave up 4 bases and J gave up 0 bases; unmatched junction bases: 6. The CDR3 DNA follows: TGTGCCAGCAGCCGGACTAGCGGGGCCAAAAGCACAGATACGCAGTATTTT. The encoded protein is CASSRTSGAKSTDTQYF.

As for this clonotype: This could be a read error, since a much larger clone is one nucleotide away. The chain joins TRBV12-3 or TRBV12-4 to TRBJ1-4; D is unclear. There are 15 residues in the CDR3. In DNA form, the CDR3 reads TGTGCCGGCAGACGAAACAGCATGGCTAATGAAAAACTGTTTTTT. Its translation: CAGRRNSMANEKLFF.

In its sample, this clonotype was seen many times. This chain links TRBV3-1 with TRBJ2-1, with D hard to call. V was pared by 1 base and J by 3 bases, with 10 bases between. CDR3 length: 15 amino acids. Germline CDR1 reads LGHDT; CDR2 reads YNNKEL (reference sequence). As DNA, the CDR3 is TGTGCCAGCAGCCAAGTTCGGCAGCTCTACAATGAGCAGTTCTTC. Residues: CASSQVRQLYNEQFF.

At least ten counts were recorded for this clonotype. V is TRBV30 and J is TRBJ1-4, with 8 bases lining up with TRBD1. V gave up 0 bases and J gave up 7 bases; unmatched junction bases: 7. Germline-derived CDR1 and CDR2 are GTSNPN and SVGIG (reference sequence). The CDR3 contains 15 residues. CDR3 coding DNA: TGTGCCTGGAGTGTAGTGGGCCAGGGGGCTGAAAAACTGTTTTTT. It specifies CAWSVVGQGAEKLFF.

This clonotype was detected many times. The chain joins TRBV13 to TRBJ2-7; a weak D match, TRBD2 (5 bases). The CDR3 is made up of 14 amino acids. Per germline, CDR1 PRHDT and CDR2 FYEKMQ (reference sequence). V lost 6 bases, J lost 5 bases, and 17 bases lay in between. In DNA, the CDR3 is TGTGCCAGCAGGGCTAGCCTACTCGACCACGAGCAGTACTTC. It codes for CASRASLLDHEQYF.

This clonotype was seen repeatedly, ten times or more. The rearrangement links TRBV20-1 to TRBJ2-5; TRBD2 agrees at 9 bases. Germline loops: CDR1 DFQATT, CDR2 SNEGSKA (reference sequence). The CDR3 contains 15 residues. The V and J ends lost 6 bases and 1 base, in that order; junction bases with no gene match: 9. CDR3 sequence reads: CSASDAGGTQETQYF. CDR3 bases: TGCAGTGCGAGTGACGCGGGAGGGACCCAAGAGACCCAGTACTTC.

This clonotype was picked up one time. The chain recombines TRBV27 with TRBJ2-7, with 12 bases fitting TRBD2. The germline gives CDR1 MNHEY, CDR2 SMNVEV (reference sequence). V lost 6 bases to trimming and J lost 9 bases; unmatched junction nucleotides: 9. The CDR3 runs 14 residues. The CDR3 nucleotides are TGTGCCAGCAGCCCTTCTAGCGGGGGGGACGGGCAGTACTTC. It is translated as CASSPSSGGDGQYF.

This clonotype came up many times. The chain links TRBV11-2 to TRBJ2-1; D call uncertain. This CDR3 comprises 15 residues. The germline CDR1 and CDR2 sequences are SGHAT and FQNNGV. The V end was cut by 2 bases, the J end by 0 bases, with 8 bases between. DNA for the CDR3: TGTGCCAGCAGCTTAACGGAAAGCTCCTACAATGAGCAGTTCTTC. Translated: CASSLTESSYNEQFF.

In this sample, this clonotype turned up many times. The gene calls are TRBV19 and TRBJ2-5; tentatively, D is TRBD1 or TRBD2 (5 bases each). Germline V gene data show CDR1 as LNHDA and CDR2 as SQIVND (reference sequence). The V end was cut by 1 base, the J end by 1 base, with 7 bases between. The CDR3 length is 14 residues. CDR3: CASSIGGFQETQYF. CDR3 sequence (DNA): TGTGCCAGTAGTATAGGGGGGTTCCAAGAGACCCAGTACTTC.

This clonotype was found many times. The chain joins TRBV7-2 to TRBJ2-5, with TRBD2 as a possible D gene (6 bases). The CDR3 spans 16 residues. Germline CDR1 SGHTA, CDR2 FQGNSA. Trimming cost V 0 bases and J 1 base, with 12 bases left between them. CDR3 bases: TGTGCCAGCAGCTTAGCCACTAGCCCTTCCCAAGAGACCCAGTACTTC. Translated, it gives CASSLATSPSQETQYF.

This clonotype was recorded at least ten times. This chain links TRBV4-1 with TRBJ2-3; no clear D gene. The CDR3 length is 14 residues. The germline V gene encodes CDR1 MGHRA and CDR2 YSYEKL. Trimming took 4 bases from V and 2 from J, leaving 10 bases between them. The CDR3 loop is CASSRGQDTDTQYF. The CDR3 DNA sequence: TGCGCCAGCAGCCGGGGTCAGGACACAGATACGCAGTATTTT.

This clonotype showed up many times. This sequence joins TRBV5-6 and TRBJ1-1; 7 bases are a match to TRBD1. This CDR3 spans 15 amino acids. Germline assignment: CDR1 SGHDT and CDR2 YYEEEE. Trimming took 3 bases from V and 1 from J; bases not matched to a gene: 6. The CDR3 region has the DNA TGTGCCAGCAGCTGGGGACAGCCACAGAACACTGAAGCTTTCTTT. Amino acids: CASSWGQPQNTEAFF. Drawing the rest from reference TRBV5-6 and TRBJ1-1, the complete variable domain is DAGVTQSPTHLIKTRGQQVTLRCSPKSGHDTVSWYQQALGQGPQFIFQYYEEEERQRGNFPDRFSGHQFPNYSSELNVNALLLGDSALYLCASSWGQPQNTEAFFGQGTRLTVV.

At least ten counts were recorded for this clonotype. V usage is TRBV7-9 and J usage is TRBJ2-3, with 10 bases aligning to TRBD1. V shed 3 bases, J shed 5 bases, and the junction held 11 bases outside the gene matches. CDR3 length equals 17 residues. The germline gives CDR1 SEHNR, CDR2 FQNEAQ (reference sequence). The CDR3, as DNA: TGTGCCAGCAGCTTCAGAACCGGGACAGGGGATGTAGATACGCAGTATTTT. It specifies CASSFRTGTGDVDTQYF.

The table lists this clonotype with many counts. This chain uses TRBV28 with TRBJ1-1; D gene ambiguous. V was shortened by 3 bases and J by 0 bases, with 5 bases between the two germline ends. Germline assignment: CDR1 MDHEN and CDR2 SYDVKM. This CDR3 region has 13 residues. CDR3 residues: CASSLIMNTEAFF. Written as DNA, the CDR3 is TGTGCCAGCAGTTTGATCATGAACACTGAAGCTTTCTTT. The full variable domain, with the rest looked up from reference TRBV28 and TRBJ1-1, is DVKVTQSSRYLVKRTGEKVFLECVQDMDHENMFWYRQDPGLGLRLIYFSYDVKMKEKGDIPEGYSVSREKKERFSLILESASTNQTSMYLCASSLIMNTEAFFGQGTRLTVV.

This clonotype has at least ten counts. The V and J genes are TRBV29-1 and TRBJ1-1; a possible D gene is TRBD1 (5 bases). CDR1 and CDR2 from the germline V gene are SQVTM and ANQGSEA. V was pared by 2 bases and J by 7 bases, with 14 bases between. The CDR3 runs 13 residues. CDR3 amino acids: CSVEQGYGFEAFF. As DNA, the CDR3 is TGCAGCGTTGAACAGGGATATGGTTTTGAAGCTTTCTTT. Variable domain in full (rest from reference TRBV29-1 and TRBJ1-1): SAVISQKPSRDICQRGTSLTIQCQVDSQVTMMFWYRQQPGQSLTLIATANQGSEATYESGFVIDKFPISRPNLTFSTLTVSNMSPEDSSIYLCSVEQGYGFEAFFGQGTRLTVV.